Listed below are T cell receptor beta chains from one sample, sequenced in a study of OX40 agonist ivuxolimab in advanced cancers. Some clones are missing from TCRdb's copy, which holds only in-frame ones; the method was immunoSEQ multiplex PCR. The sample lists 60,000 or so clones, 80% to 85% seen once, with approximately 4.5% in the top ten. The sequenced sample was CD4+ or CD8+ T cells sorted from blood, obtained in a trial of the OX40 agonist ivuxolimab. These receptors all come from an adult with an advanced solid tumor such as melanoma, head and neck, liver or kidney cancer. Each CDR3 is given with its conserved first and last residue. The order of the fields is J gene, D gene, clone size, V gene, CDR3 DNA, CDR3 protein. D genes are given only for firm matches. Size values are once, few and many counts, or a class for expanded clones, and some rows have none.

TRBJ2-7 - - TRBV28 TGTGCCAGCAGGGGGGCCCCCTACGAGCAGTACTTC CASRGAPYEQYF
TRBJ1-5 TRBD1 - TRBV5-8 TGTGCCAGCAGGGGGAGAAACGACAGGGGGAGCAATCAGCCCCAGCATTTT CASRGRNDRGSNQPQHF
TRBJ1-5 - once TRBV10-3 TGTGCCATCAGTCCAGAACCCCACTTTGATAGCAATCAGCCCCAGCATTTT CAISPEPHFDSNQPQHF
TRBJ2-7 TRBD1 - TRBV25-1 TGTGCCAGCAGCTATGGACAGGGCTCTCTGGAGCAGTACTTC CASSYGQGSLEQYF
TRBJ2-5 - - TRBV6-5 TGTGCCAGCAGTCCCCCGGGGTTGGGAGAGACCCAGTACTTC CASSPPGLGETQYF
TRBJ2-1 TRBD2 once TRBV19 TGTGCCAGTAGTATAGGGCGTCGAGCGGGAGGGCAGAATGAGCAGTTCTTC CASSIGRRAGGQNEQFF
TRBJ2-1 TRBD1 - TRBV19 TGTGCCAGTAGTATAGGACAGGGCCGCGAGCAGTTCTTC CASSIGQGREQFF
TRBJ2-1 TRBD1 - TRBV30 TGTGCCTGGAGTGTTGGACAGGGGGCGCTTTATGAGCAGTTCTTC CAWSVGQGALYEQFF
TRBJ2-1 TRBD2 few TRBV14 TGTGCCAGCAAAACTAGCGGATTCAATGAGCAGTTCTTC CASKTSGFNEQFF
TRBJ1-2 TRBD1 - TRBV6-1 TGTGCCAGCACTAAGGGACAGGAGCGTACAGGTGGCTACACCTTC CASTKGQERTGGYTF
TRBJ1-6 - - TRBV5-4 TGTGCCAGCAGCTTGGGGTCCAGTCAGAATTCACCCCTCCACTTT CASSLGSSQNSPLHF
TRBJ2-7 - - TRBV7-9 TGTGCCAGCAGCTTGGACAGAACCTACGAGCAGTACTTC CASSLDRTYEQYF
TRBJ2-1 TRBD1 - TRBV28 TGTGCCAGCAGTGGTAGGGGGACAGGGGTCAGCAATGAGCAGTTCTTC CASSGRGTGVSNEQFF
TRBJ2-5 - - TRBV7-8 TGTGCCAGCAGCTTAGCGGGGCGGCAGTCGGCCCAAGAGACCCAGTACTTC CASSLAGRQSAQETQYF
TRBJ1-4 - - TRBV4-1 TGCGCCAGCAGCCATTGGACGCCGTCGGGGTGGGAAAAACTGTTTTTT CASSHWTPSGWEKLFF
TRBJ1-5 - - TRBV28 TGTGCCAGTACCGGGACCGCAGTTCCTCAGCCCCAGCATTTT CASTGTAVPQPQHF
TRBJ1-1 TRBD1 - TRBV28 TGTGCCGGACAGGGTATTACGGATGAAGCTTTCTTT CAGQGITDEAFF
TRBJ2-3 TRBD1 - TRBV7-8 TGTGCCAGCAGCTTATACCGACAGGGTCGTCCAGATACGCAGTATTTT CASSLYRQGRPDTQYF
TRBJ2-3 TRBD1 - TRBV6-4 TGTGCCAGCAGTGAACAGGGGGAGACAGATACGCAGTATTTT CASSEQGETDTQYF
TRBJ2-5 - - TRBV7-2 TGTGCCAGCAGCTTCCCGGGACTCCAAGAGACCCAGTACTTC CASSFPGLQETQYF
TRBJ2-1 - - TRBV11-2 TGTGCCAGCAGCTCCTACAGAAACAATGAGCAGTTCTTC CASSSYRNNEQFF
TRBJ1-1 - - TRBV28 TGTGCCAGCAGTCGGGGGGGGGCGAACACTGAAGCTTTCTTT CASSRGGANTEAFF
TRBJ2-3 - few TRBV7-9 TGTGCCAGCAGCTCCGGGAACACAGATACGCAGTATTTT CASSSGNTDTQYF
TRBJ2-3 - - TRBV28 TGTGCCAGCCTTAGATCAGATACGCAGTATTTT CASLRSDTQYF
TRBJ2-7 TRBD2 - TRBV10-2 TGCGCCAGCAGTGGAGGGCGGGGGGGCCTCAACGAGCAGTACTTC CASSGGRGGLNEQYF
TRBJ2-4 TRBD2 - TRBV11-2 TGTGCCAGCAGTCCCGGGACTAGCGACTTAAAAAACATTCAGTACTTC CASSPGTSDLKNIQYF
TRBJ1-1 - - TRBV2 TGTGCCAGCAGTGAGGACTGGAACACTGAAGCTTTCTTT CASSEDWNTEAFF
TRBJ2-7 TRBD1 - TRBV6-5 TGTGCCGCGTGGACAGGGGGGTACGAGCAGTACTTC CAAWTGGYEQYF
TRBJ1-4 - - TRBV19 TGTGCCAGTAGTATAGCGTCCAGAACTAATGAAAAACTGTTTTTT CASSIASRTNEKLFF
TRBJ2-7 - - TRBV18 TGTGCCAGCTCACTAAGGGACGAGCAGTACTTC CASSLRDEQYF